This entry lists 3 T cell receptor beta chains sequenced from one sample in a study of CD4+ T cells in melanoma. Here immunoSEQ multiplex PCR was the method, and the copy in TCRdb shows in-frame clones only, minus some. In the table there are 55,000 or so clones, 60% to 75% of which are singletons. Sequences were obtained from tumor tissue. The receptors originated from a human donor with melanoma.

The J gene is TRBJ2-2, the V gene TRBV7-8, with D possibly matching TRBD1 (6 bases). CDR1 and CDR2 from the germline V gene are SGHVS and FQNEAQ. This CDR3 has 16 residues. V was cut by 2 bases and J by 0 bases, with 10 bases left in between. For the CDR3, the DNA is TGTGCCAGCAGCTTATGGCAGGGGCCGAACACCGGGGAGCTGTTTTTT. Translated, it gives CASSLWQGPNTGELFF.

This chain joins TRBV9 and TRBJ2-7, with TRBD2 matching 11 bases. Trimming removed 4 bases from V and 1 base from J; junction bases left unmatched: 10. Germline V gene lookup returns CDR1 SGDLS and CDR2 YYNGEE. The CDR3 sequence is 17 residues long. The CDR3 protein is CASSPYQGLAASYEQYF. DNA of the CDR3: TGTGCCAGCAGCCCATACCAGGGACTAGCGGCTTCCTACGAGCAGTACTTC.

This clone came up a few times. The V call is TRBV21-1, the J call TRBJ1-6. TRBV21-1 is labeled a pseudogene. The CDR3 runs 13 residues. CDR3 sequence: CASSKACNSPLHF. Here the CDR3 DNA reads TGTGCCAGCAGCAAAGCGTGTAATTCACCCCTCCACTTT.